This T cell receptor (beta chain) was captured in a study of cytotoxic CD8 clonotypes in ibrutinib-treated CLL. Germline loops: CDR1 MNHEY, CDR2 SMNVEV (reference sequence). Trimming removed 3 bases from V and 4 bases from J, with 15 bases in between. The CDR3 totals 16 residues. Clones were sequenced by immunoSEQ multiplex PCR, and TCRdb holds only the in-frame ones, with some missing. The table shows more than 85,000 clones, with around 77% occurring only once. The chain is built from TRBV27 and TRBJ2-2, with D unresolved. The receptor was isolated from a human donor with chronic lymphocytic leukemia. The sequencing used PBMCs, collected after 24 months of ibrutinib treatment. CDR3 sequence: CASSFFGPHLTGELFF. In DNA form, the CDR3 reads TGTGCCAGCAGTTTTTTTGGGCCGCACCTCACCGGGGAGCTGTTTTTT.